This T cell receptor (beta chain) emerged from a study of blood T cell repertoires in COVID-19 (dated by TCRdb to 2018 to 2020). The study in broad terms: Collaborator samples came from the United States, Italy and Spain and covered acute and convalescent phases of COVID-19. Nearly every sample came with metadata listing a de-identified subject ID, COVID-19 status, age in years and sex. Subjects who had been exposed to COVID-19, were actively infected with it, or had recovered from it provided the deeply sampled blood TCRbeta repertoires that made up the dataset. Samples came from the ongoing ImmuneRACE study (first 160 participants) plus 1,254 subjects from 6 global collaborators. HLA class I and class II types, where available, came from metadata supplied by the sample provider rather than from assay-based typing. The prospective study material was composed of cDNA or gDNA derived from T cells, B-cell-depleted T cells, or PBMCs. The repertoires were made available in a free public database intended to serve as a resource for research on the immune response to SARS-CoV-2. The paper's findings and limits, for the study overall: The quantity of clinical and demographic metadata differed by source and by participant and was supplied without curation.

Enrolling through a virtual design, the prospective study's participants ranged in age from roughly 18 to 89 years and lived across around 25 United States geographic areas. To assign participants to cohorts, the prospective study relied on clinical history that participants themselves reported in a screening survey and a study questionnaire. In the prospective study, mobile phlebotomists collected whole blood, serum and a nasopharyngeal or oropharyngeal swab from each participant. Prospective study participants could optionally give additional blood draws and questionnaires over a roughly 2-month period. Before DNA extraction, prospective study blood samples were shipped either frozen or at room temperature. Measured from the cysteine to the phenylalanine, the CDR3 is 16 residues long. The only DNA kept is the CDR3, 48 bases in frame from the first base. V loses 5 bases at its end and J loses 4 bases; junction bases beyond the gene matches: 12. For CDR1 and CDR2, the germline V gene lists LGHNT and FRNRAP.

About this clone itself: Its antigen remains unidentified. Base qualities are not at hand, and no much larger clone is one base apart.

The immunoSEQ Assay, a bias-controlled multiplex PCR, was used to amplify TCRbeta CDR3 regions from genomic DNA. Turning to the authors' computational methods: Nucleated cell counts per sample were estimated from amplification of reference gene primers within the assay. Sequence reads were collapsed and filtered to measure the absolute abundance of every unique TCRbeta CDR3 rearrangement. Productive Simpson clonality was computed per sample as the square root of Simpson's diversity index over productive rearrangements. TCRdb carries this immuneACCESS record with in-frame sequences only. Its versions omit some clonotypes, under half of them owing to an unresolved V gene in the studies checked, with the rest unexplained. V and J calls and clone size are given by that table; D and trimming were obtained from the DNA. This sample holds around 140,000 clones; roughly four fifths were observed only once. The biggest ten clones account for 2% to 2.5% of the sample.

The chain links TRBV12-5 with TRBJ1-1; 8 middle bases align to TRBD1. Specimen: PBMCs or T cells enriched from blood (not recorded which). This receptor was taken from a man between 40 and 49 years old with acute COVID-19. The CDR3 protein is CASGPGLGQGGTEAFF. The nucleotide sequence reads as follows: TGTGCTAGTGGTCCTGGCCTAGGACAGGGAGGCACTGAAGCTTTCTTT.